This T cell receptor beta chain was retrieved from a study of blood T cell repertoires in COVID-19. Whole-study context: The United States, Italy and Spain were the sources of the acute and convalescent COVID-19 samples. PBMCs, B-cell-depleted T cells, or T cells provided the cDNA or gDNA that made up the material.

Authors' data handling: Researchers report that nucleated cell counts were estimated from reference gene primer amplification. Method: immunoSEQ multiplex PCR; TCRdb's copy keeps in-frame clones and lacks some. V, J and clone size were drawn from that table, and D and trimming were deduced from the DNA. Among about 270,000 clones listed, approximately 89% were seen once. This clonotype was obtained from a man aged 35-49 years who had recovered from COVID-19. Sequenced material: peripheral blood.

CDR3 in DNA: TGTGCCAGCAGTCCCCGGGACAGGGCGAGGGGGCAGCCCCAGCATTTT. This codes for CASSPRDRARGQPQHF. The V call is TRBV27, the J call TRBJ1-5; 9 bases agree with TRBD1. This CDR3 spans 16 amino acids. The trim removed 5 bases at V and 7 bases at J, leaving 12 bases unmatched. Germline lookup yields CDR1 MNHEY and CDR2 SMNVEV (reference sequence).